This T cell receptor beta chain appears in the sequencing data of a study of shared clonotypes between healthy human individuals. Trimming took 6 bases from V and 1 from J, leaving 15 bases between them. The CDR3 runs to 16 residues. CDR1 is WSHSY, CDR2 SAAADI, per germline. TCRdb keeps only in-frame clones here, not all; method: immunoSEQ multiplex PCR. Of hundreds of thousands of clones detected, more than 95% appear once; the ten largest clones hold roughly 0.055%. The V call is TRBV10-2, the J call TRBJ2-2; a weak D match, TRBD1 (6 bases). This clonotype originated in a woman in her twenties or thirties in good health. The sequenced sample consisted of naive CD4+ T cells sorted from blood. Subset defined: CD45RA+ positively selected. The DNA of the CDR3 is TGCGCCAGCAGCAAACAGGGAACTAAGAACACCGGGGAGCTGTTTTTT. Its protein product is CASSKQGTKNTGELFF.